This T cell receptor beta chain came from a study of shared clonotypes between healthy human individuals. The table came from immunoSEQ multiplex PCR; TCRdb's copy has only in-frame clones and leaves some out. Among 2,500,000 or so clones, more than 85% were seen once, and the ten largest hold 0.35% to 0.45%. Points on this clone: The target antigen is unknown.

There are 17 residues in the CDR3. After removal of 6 bases from V and 1 base from J, the junction contained 6 bases not matched to a gene. Germline V gene sequence: CDR1 MDHEN, CDR2 SYDVKM. Whole-study results and caveats: Some naive CD4 clonotypes, about 5%, turned up in common across several donors.

The sequence derives from a man aged 18 to 30 in good health. Some clones in this sample may be carry-over from other donors' samples. The rearrangement links TRBV28 to TRBJ2-6; 10 bases agree with TRBD1. Sequenced: naive CD4+ T cells from PBMCs. Subset denoted: CD45RA+ positively selected. CDR3 nucleotides: TGTGCCAGCAGGGCCGGGACAGGGGCTTCTGGGGCCAACGTCCTGACTTTC. Protein: CASRAGTGASGANVLTF.